The sequence of this TCR beta chain was determined in a study of T cell repertoires in cytomegalovirus infection. The overall study: Public TCR beta signatures marked donors with CMV infection and the matching HLA.

From the reads, TCRdb called clonotypes with MiXCR, one entry per CDR3 protein. The sample carries about 450,000 distinct CDR3 sequences, roughly a third recorded once. Of note for this clonotype: What it binds is unknown.

Overall study results and limits: Dominating the ex vivo response were TCR beta clonotypes that were CMV-specific and HLA-C-restricted. Identification of carriers of CMV plus the relevant HLA was achieved through cumulative public TCR beta family frequency.

The CDR3 has 16 amino acids. V was clipped by 1 base and J by 0 bases, with 10 bases between them. The TCR originated in a human donor in good health (CMV status not recorded). Some clones in this sample may be carry-over from other donors' samples. J is TRBJ2-1 and V is TRBV12-3 or TRBV12-4; D possibly corresponds to TRBD1 (5 bases). Sequenced material: PBMCs. The CDR3 coding sequence is TGTGCCAGCAGTTTAGTGGGGCAAAGCTCCTACAATGAGCAGTTCTTC. Encoded protein: CASSLVGQSSYNEQFF.